This T cell receptor beta chain was documented in a study of T cell changes during pregnancy in multiple sclerosis. After removal of 5 bases from V and 3 bases from J, the junction contained 4 bases not matched to a gene. The CDR3 length is 13 residues. Germline lookup yields CDR1 MNHNY and CDR2 SVGAGI (reference sequence). The data were produced by immunoSEQ multiplex PCR, yet TCRdb's version contains in-frame clones alone and is incomplete. The sample gives approximately 47,000 clones, around 90% of which show up once; roughly 2% is in the top ten. The rearrangement joins TRBV6-6 to TRBJ2-7; 7 bases agree with TRBD1. The sample consisted of peripheral blood, taken in the first trimester of pregnancy. The sequence derives from a female donor with multiple sclerosis, enrolled in a pregnancy study. The CDR3: CASSRDRYYEQYF. The CDR3 region has the DNA TGTGCCAGCAGTCGGGACAGATACTACGAGCAGTACTTC.